The 25 T cell receptor beta chains presented below share a single source sample, sequenced in a study of blood T cell repertoires in COVID-19. Method: immunoSEQ multiplex PCR; TCRdb's copy keeps in-frame clones and lacks some. The repertoire consists of some 140,000 clones, with roughly 80% occurring once and the leading ten covering approximately 2.9%. Sequencing was performed on peripheral blood. These receptors all stem from a woman aged 80 or over with acute or convalescent COVID-19.

The chain carries TRBV11-2 and TRBJ2-3, with 7 positions matching TRBD2. Germline V gives CDR1 SGHAT, CDR2 FQNNGV. The length of the CDR3 is 15 residues. With V trimmed by 0 bases and J by 1 base, 1 base remained unmatched. CDR3 sequence: CASSLDRGGTDTQYF. Here the CDR3 DNA reads TGTGCCAGCAGCTTAGATCGGGGGGGCACAGATACGCAGTATTTT.

The sample holds one count of this clone. This chain connects TRBV27 to TRBJ1-1; 8 nucleotides line up with TRBD1. Germline CDR1 and CDR2: MNHEY and SMNVEV (reference sequence). V shed 4 bases and J 4 bases; nucleotides not matched to a gene: 8. The CDR3 spans 15 residues. The CDR3 here is CASSSRTGPGTEAFF. DNA of the CDR3: TGTGCCAGCAGTTCCCGGACAGGGCCGGGCACTGAAGCTTTCTTT.

The chain carries TRBV7-9 and TRBJ1-3; 8 nucleotides match TRBD1. Germline values: CDR1 SEHNR, CDR2 FQNEAQ (reference sequence). The CDR3 length is 15 residues. V was clipped by 5 bases and J by 0 bases; unmatched bases: 3. Here the CDR3 reads CASSPRGPSGNTIYF. Here the CDR3 DNA reads TGTGCCAGCAGCCCCAGGGGGCCCTCTGGAAACACCATATATTTT.

CDR3 nucleotide sequence: TGCGCCAGCAGCCATGGACAGGGATCCTACGAGCAGTACTTC. It translates to CASSHGQGSYEQYF. The chain recombines TRBV5-1 with TRBJ2-7; 8 bases match TRBD1. Germline V gene data show CDR1 as SGHRS and CDR2 as YFSETQ. J was trimmed by 1 base and V by 4 bases; bases with no gene match: 4. There are 14 residues in the CDR3.

V and J are TRBV5-1 and TRBJ2-7; 8 bases align to TRBD1. V gave up 0 bases and J gave up 5 bases; unmatched junction bases: 7. Looked up from germline, CDR1 is SGHRS and CDR2 is YFSETQ. This CDR3 is built from 15 residues. The CDR3 nucleotides are TGCGCCAGCAGCTTGGCAGGGGGCTCGCTACACGAGCAGTACTTC. Protein product: CASSLAGGSLHEQYF.

The J gene is TRBJ1-3, the V gene TRBV6-5; D unclear. Germline CDR1 and CDR2: MNHEY and SVGAGI. The CDR3 extends over 15 amino acids. With 6 bases removed from V and 0 bases from J, the gap between germline ends came to 12 bases. CDR3 region: CASRSRQTSGNTIYF. CDR3 coding DNA: TGTGCCAGCAGGAGCAGGCAAACCTCTGGAAACACCATATATTTT.

This clone was observed once. This chain connects TRBV9 to TRBJ2-1, with D possibly TRBD2 on 7 matching bases. The germline V gene encodes CDR1 SGDLS and CDR2 YYNGEE. This CDR3 is 13 amino acids long. Between the trimmed V and J ends, which lost 3 bases and 4 bases, there was a span of 8 bases. In DNA, the CDR3 is TGTGCCAGCAGCGAGGGGGGGTACAATGAGCAGTTCTTC. This gives the protein CASSEGGYNEQFF.

The chain links TRBV30 to TRBJ1-2; D is possibly TRBD1 (5 bases). The CDR3 has 15 residues. The germline V and J ends were trimmed by 2 bases and 7 bases, with 20 bases remaining between them. Germline V gene lookup returns CDR1 GTSNPN and CDR2 SVGIG (reference sequence). The CDR3 spells CAWSTSRRGVSGYTF. The CDR3 DNA is TGTGCCTGGAGTACCTCTCGTCGGGGGGTTAGTGGCTACACCTTC.

The chain couples TRBV5-4 to TRBJ1-2, with TRBD1 matching over 10 bases. V lost 2 bases, J lost 6 bases, and 1 base stayed unmatched. Germline V CDR1 and CDR2: SGHNT, YYREEE (reference sequence). The CDR3 runs 13 residues. CDR3 nucleotide sequence: TGTGCCAGCAGCTTAGACAGGGGGCATGGCTACACCTTC. Translating it yields CASSLDRGHGYTF. The entire variable domain, with the rest obtained from reference TRBV5-4 and TRBJ1-2, is as follows: ETGVTQSPTHLIKTRGQQVTLRCSSQSGHNTVSWYQQALGQGPQFIFQYYREEENGRGNFPPRFSGLQFPNYSSELNVNALELDDSALYLCASSLDRGHGYTFGSGTRLTVV.

The chain employs TRBV5-1 and TRBJ2-3; weak D call: TRBD1 (6 bases). CDR3 length equals 15 residues. Germline loops: CDR1 SGHRS, CDR2 YFSETQ. The ends were cut back, 4 bases at V and 3 bases at J, with 15 bases in the middle. The CDR3 reads CASSPTQGRTDTQYF. DNA of the CDR3: TGCGCCAGCAGCCCTACACAGGGTAGAACAGATACGCAGTATTTT.

The rearrangement links TRBV25-1 to TRBJ1-2, with TRBD1 matching over 7 bases. This CDR3 has 15 amino acids. Germline-derived CDR1 and CDR2 are MGHDK and SYGVNS. V was pared by 3 bases and J by 2 bases, with 6 bases of the junction left unmatched. The CDR3 region has the DNA TGTGCCAGCAGTGAGGTGGGACAGACGAACTATGGCTACACCTTC. Its translation: CASSEVGQTNYGYTF.

The chain employs TRBV13 and TRBJ2-7; tentative D call: TRBD1 (5 bases). Trimming removed 2 bases from V and 5 bases from J, with 10 bases in between. The V gene's germline CDR1 is PRHDT and CDR2 FYEKMQ (reference sequence). The CDR3 extends over 13 amino acids. The CDR3 sequence is CASSLRWGDEQYF. DNA for the CDR3: TGTGCCAGCAGCTTAAGGTGGGGCGACGAGCAGTACTTC.

The chain is built from TRBV7-2 and TRBJ1-1; no clear D. Germline V gene sequence: CDR1 SGHTA, CDR2 FQGNSA. V was trimmed by 5 bases and J by 5 bases, leaving 15 bases between them. The CDR3 extends over 14 amino acids. The CDR3 DNA reads as TGTGCCAGCAGCCCGGGAGACGGTCGTACTGAAGCTTTCTTT. Translated, it gives CASSPGDGRTEAFF.

The chain employs TRBV23-1 and TRBJ1-2; D perhaps matches TRBD1 (6 bases). TRBV23-1 is an ORF; its function is uncertain. The CDR3 loop spans 16 amino acids. The ends were cut back, 3 bases at V and 6 bases at J, with 20 bases in the middle. CDR3 coding DNA: TGCGCCAGCAGTCAGTTCCCACAAGAACAGGGCCATGGCTACACCTTC. Translated: CASSQFPQEQGHGYTF.

The chain has TRBV20-1 and TRBJ2-2, with D possibly being TRBD2 (5 bases). With 3 bases removed from V and 4 bases from J, the gap between germline ends came to 12 bases. This CDR3 is 14 amino acids long. CDR1 is DFQATT and CDR2 is SNEGSKA in the germline V gene (reference sequence). CDR3 in DNA: TGCAGTGCTAGTCGAGGGCTCGCCACCGGGGAGCTGTTTTTT. Encoded protein: CSASRGLATGELFF.

This clone has a handful of counts. The CDR3 coding sequence is TGTGCCAGCAGCCGAGACACCGGGGAGCTGTTTTTT. Its protein product is CASSRDTGELFF. The chain recombines TRBV7-9 with TRBJ2-2; no definite D call. CDR1 is SEHNR, CDR2 FQNEAQ, per germline (reference sequence). V lost 5 bases, J lost 3 bases, and 4 bases lay in between. CDR3 size: 12 residues.

The rearrangement uses TRBV28 and TRBJ2-3; 8 bases are a match to TRBD2. Germline-derived CDR1 and CDR2 are MDHEN and SYDVKM. The CDR3 is 18 residues long. V dropped 1 base and J dropped 1; count of bases not matched to a gene: 10. DNA for the CDR3: TGTGCCAGCAGTTTATTCCCCGCTGGGCGGGAGGGCACAGATACGCAGTATTTT. This translates into CASSLFPAGREGTDTQYF.

As concerns this clone: This may be a read error: a much more frequent sequence differs by one nucleotide. This same CDR3 is encoded by further DNA sequences in the sample. The CDR3 DNA is TGTGCCAGCAGTCGACAGGGCTATGGCTACACCTTC. This sequence encodes CASSRQGYGYTF. The chain is built from TRBV2 and TRBJ1-2; TRBD1 aligns across 7 bases. The CDR3 runs to 12 residues. Per germline, CDR1 SNHLY and CDR2 FYNNEI. The J segment lost 4 bases and the V segment lost 5 bases, leaving 1 base of the junction unmatched.

On this clone itself: At one end, the junction sequence differs from germline, possibly due to a read error. V and J are TRBV12-3 or TRBV12-4 and TRBJ2-7; D gene ambiguous. This CDR3 has 11 amino acids. DNA for the CDR3: TGTGCCAGCAGCCCCTCCCACGAGCAGTACTTC. It is translated as CASSPSHEQYF.

The chain uses TRBV7-8 and TRBJ2-7; no reliable D call. The V end lost 5 bases, the J end lost 3 bases, and 8 bases lay between the germline ends. CDR1 SGHVS and CDR2 FQNEAQ come from the germline V gene. The CDR3 is made up of 12 amino acids. The CDR3 is CASSPQIYEQYF. The CDR3 coding sequence is TGTGCCAGCAGCCCGCAGATCTACGAGCAGTACTTC.

The chain has TRBV7-6 and TRBJ1-2, with 9 nucleotides matching TRBD1. This CDR3 region has 15 residues. Looked up from germline, CDR1 is SGHVS and CDR2 is FNYEAQ. Losses at the gene ends were 1 base for V and 5 bases for J; bases not matched to a gene: 5. The CDR3 protein is CASSLGDRVCYGYTF. For the CDR3, the DNA is TGTGCCAGCAGCTTAGGGGACAGGGTGTGTTATGGCTACACCTTC.

The chain joins TRBV9 to TRBJ2-1; D is uncertain. The V gene's germline CDR1 is SGDLS and CDR2 YYNGEE. This CDR3 is built from 11 residues. V lost 4 bases and J lost 7, with 6 bases in between. The CDR3 bases are TGTGCCAGCAGCCCAGATAATGAGCAGTTCTTC. Its translation is CASSPDNEQFF.

This chain uses TRBV20-1 with TRBJ2-3; 7 bases align to TRBD1. The CDR3 has 11 residues. Germline values: CDR1 DFQATT, CDR2 SNEGSKA (reference sequence). V trimming: 2 bases; J trimming: 10 bases; junction bases outside the gene matches: 3. The CDR3 here is CSARYTGAQYF. Written as DNA, the CDR3 is TGCAGTGCTAGATATACAGGGGCGCAGTATTTT.

The chain carries TRBV3-1 (or the pseudogene TRBV3-2) and TRBJ2-5; D ambiguous. Looked up from germline, CDR1 is LGHDT and CDR2 is YNNKEL (reference sequence). Trimming left V 4 bases short and J 2 bases short, with 11 bases between. This CDR3 has 14 amino acids. CDR3 DNA: TGTGCCAGCAGCCGTGTAACCCGGCAAGAGACCCAGTACTTC. Translated: CASSRVTRQETQYF.

The genes are TRBV3-1 (or the pseudogene TRBV3-2) and TRBJ1-3; no definite D call. CDR1 and CDR2 (germline): LGHDT, YNNKEL (reference sequence). The CDR3 spans 13 residues. Trimming shortened V by 5 bases and J by 1 base, and 6 bases separated the two germline ends. The CDR3 nucleotides read TGTGCCAGCAGCTTTGAGTCTGGAAACACCATATATTTT. It translates to CASSFESGNTIYF.